Shown below are 17 T cell receptor beta chains from a single sample sequenced in a study of blood T cell repertoires in COVID-19. Sequenced by immunoSEQ multiplex PCR; TCRdb stores in-frame clones only, minus some. The sample includes 490,000 or so clones, roughly 90% seen only once; the top ten take less than 2%. Material for sequencing was PBMCs or T cells enriched from blood (not recorded which). Receptor source: a woman aged 40 to 50 who had recovered from COVID-19.

The rearrangement uses TRBV5-1 and TRBJ2-2, with TRBD2 matching 9 bases. The CDR3 consists of 16 residues. CDR1 SGHRS and CDR2 YFSETQ come from the germline V gene. V trimming: 1 base; J trimming: 6 bases; junction bases outside the gene matches: 7. CDR3 nucleotide sequence: TGCGCCAGCAGCTTGACGGCGGGAGGGCCCCCCGGGGAGCTGTTTTTT. The encoded protein is CASSLTAGGPPGELFF.

The rearrangement links TRBV5-1 to TRBJ1-2; 9 nucleotides match TRBD1. V was clipped by 2 bases and J by 6 bases; unmatched bases: 8. Germline V CDR1 and CDR2: SGHRS, YFSETQ. The CDR3 consists of 15 residues. The CDR3 sequence: CASSFSLGQGNGYTF. The CDR3 DNA reads as TGCGCCAGCAGCTTTTCTCTAGGACAGGGGAATGGCTACACCTTC.

V and J are TRBV5-1 and TRBJ2-3, with 7 positions matching TRBD1. V gave up 3 bases and J gave up 0 bases; unmatched junction bases: 10. CDR1 and CDR2 (germline): SGHRS, YFSETQ. The CDR3 has 17 amino acids. DNA for the CDR3: TGCGCCAGCAGCTATCAGGGGGAGCCTTTAAGCACAGATACGCAGTATTTT. Its translation is CASSYQGEPLSTDTQYF. Complete variable domain (other parts from reference TRBV5-1 and TRBJ2-3): KAGVTQTPRYLIKTRGQQVTLSCSPISGHRSVSWYQQTPGQGLQFLFEYFSETQRNKGNFPGRFSGRQFSNSRSEMNVSTLELGDSALYLCASSYQGEPLSTDTQYFGPGTRLTVL.

This clone was found once. CDR3 nucleotide sequence: TGTGCCAGCAGTGAAGTAACCGGGTTTCGATCACCCCTCCACTTT. Encoded protein: CASSEVTGFRSPLHF. The chain links TRBV25-1 to TRBJ1-6; no clear D gene. CDR3 length: 15 residues. Germline CDR1 reads MGHDK; CDR2 reads SYGVNS. Deletions cut 2 bases from V and 10 bases from J, with 15 bases between.

The V gene is TRBV4-3, the J gene TRBJ2-1; 7 nucleotides match TRBD2. After removal of 1 base from V and 8 bases from J, the junction contained 5 bases not matched to a gene. CDR1 LGHNA and CDR2 YSLEER come from the germline V gene. The length of the CDR3 is 14 residues. The CDR3 loop is CASSQAGTTDEQFF. CDR3 bases: TGCGCCAGCAGCCAAGCAGGGACTACCGATGAGCAGTTCTTC.

The genes are TRBV11-2 and TRBJ1-1; D perhaps matches TRBD1 (5 bases). The CDR3 runs 12 residues. CDR1 is SGHAT, CDR2 FQNNGV, per germline. Trimming took off 6 bases at V and 5 bases at J, with 10 bases between the two ends. In nucleotides, the CDR3 is TGTGCCAGCAGTCGCCGGGGGACTGAAGCTTTCTTT. This sequence encodes CASSRRGTEAFF. Filled out from reference TRBV11-2 and TRBJ1-1, the complete variable domain reads EAGVAQSPRYKIIEKRQSVAFWCNPISGHATLYWYQQILGQGPKLLIQFQNNGVVDDSQLPKDRFSAERLKGVDSTLKIQPAKLEDSAVYLCASSRRGTEAFFGQGTRLTVV.

The chain has TRBV6-5 and TRBJ2-5; D ambiguous. Trimming took 9 bases from V and 3 from J, leaving 5 bases between them. This CDR3 region has 10 residues. The germline V gene has CDR1 MNHEY and CDR2 SVGAGI. For the CDR3, the DNA is TGTGCCAGTCTTAAAGAGACCCAGTACTTC. Protein: CASLKETQYF.

The chain employs TRBV7-9 and TRBJ1-2; 7 bases are a match to TRBD1. CDR1 and CDR2 from the germline V gene are SEHNR and FQNEAQ (reference sequence). The CDR3 has 18 residues. With V trimmed by 5 bases and J by 1 base, 16 bases remained unmatched. Written as DNA, the CDR3 is TGTGCCAGCAGCCACAATCAACGAGGACAGGACCTTAACTATGGCTACACCTTC. It encodes CASSHNQRGQDLNYGYTF.

The genes are TRBV30 and TRBJ1-5; D is possibly TRBD1 (5 bases). The ends were cut back, 4 bases at V and 5 bases at J, with 12 bases in the middle. The CDR3 runs 13 residues. The V gene's germline CDR1 is GTSNPN and CDR2 SVGIG (reference sequence). Here the CDR3 reads CAWNQGADQPQHF. The CDR3 nucleotides are TGTGCCTGGAATCAAGGGGCGGATCAGCCCCAGCATTTT.

V and J are TRBV5-5 and TRBJ2-7; the match to TRBD2 covers 14 bases. Losses at the gene ends were 0 bases for V and 2 bases for J; bases not matched to a gene: 4. The CDR3 has 17 amino acids. From germline, CDR1 is SGHKS and CDR2 YYEKEE (reference sequence). The CDR3 DNA reads as TGTGCCAGCAGCTTGGCTGGGACTAGCGGGAGACCCTACGAGCAGTACTTC. The encoded protein is CASSLAGTSGRPYEQYF.

The DNA for the CDR3 is TGTGCCAGCAGCTTCAGTCTACTAGGAAATTCACCCCTCCACTTT. This translates into CASSFSLLGNSPLHF. J is TRBJ1-6 and V is TRBV7-2; the D is unclear. Trimming removed 3 bases from V and 7 bases from J, with 13 bases in between. Germline V gene sequence: CDR1 SGHTA, CDR2 FQGNSA. This CDR3 contains 15 residues.

This chain uses TRBV18 with TRBJ2-5; D not certain. Looked up from germline, CDR1 is KGHSH and CDR2 is LQKENI. CDR3 size: 13 residues. V shed 4 bases and J shed 2 bases, with 8 bases lying between them. The CDR3 loop is CASSRGAQETQYF. The DNA of the CDR3 is TGTGCCAGCTCACGCGGCGCGCAAGAGACCCAGTACTTC.

This chain connects TRBV10-1 to TRBJ1-2, with a tentative D call TRBD1 (5 bases). This CDR3 comprises 13 residues. Germline CDR1 reads WNHNN; CDR2 reads SYGVQD (reference sequence). V was clipped by 2 bases and J by 2 bases, with 6 bases between them. The CDR3 sequence is CASSEAGNYGYTF. In DNA form, the CDR3 reads TGCGCCAGCAGTGAGGCAGGGAACTATGGCTACACCTTC.

This chain links TRBV3-1 (or the pseudogene TRBV3-2) with TRBJ1-2; D perhaps matches TRBD1 (5 bases). Germline loops: CDR1 LGHDT, CDR2 YNNKEL (reference sequence). Deletions cut 1 base from V and 0 bases from J, with 6 bases between. This CDR3 region has 14 residues. As DNA, the CDR3 is TGTGCCAGCAGCCAAGCAGGGTCTAACTATGGCTACACCTTC. As protein: CASSQAGSNYGYTF.

The chain has TRBV19 and TRBJ1-2, with 9 bases identical to TRBD1. CDR3 size: 16 residues. J was trimmed by 1 base and V by 4 bases; bases with no gene match: 7. Germline CDR1 LNHDA, CDR2 SQIVND (reference sequence). The CDR3, as DNA: TGTGCCAGTAGTAGCGGACAGGGGTCTTTTAACTATGGCTACACCTTC. It translates to CASSSGQGSFNYGYTF.

This chain connects TRBV24-1 to TRBJ2-1, with D perhaps TRBD2 (6 bases). Germline V CDR1 and CDR2: KGHDR, SFDVKD. With 3 bases removed from V and 3 bases from J, the gap between germline ends came to 14 bases. The CDR3 spans 16 residues. The CDR3 sequence is CATSDPGGAGYNEQFF. DNA for the CDR3: TGTGCCACCAGTGATCCGGGCGGGGCTGGCTACAATGAGCAGTTCTTC.

DNA of the CDR3: TGTGCCAGTAGTATACTAGTTTCCTACAATGAGCAGTTCTTC. As protein: CASSILVSYNEQFF. The chain employs TRBV19 and TRBJ2-1; the D is unclear. V lost 2 bases to trimming and J lost 1 base, with 6 bases between them. Germline V CDR1 and CDR2: LNHDA, SQIVND (reference sequence). CDR3 length: 14 residues.